Listed below are T cell receptor beta chains from one sample, sequenced in a study of vaccination effects on CD4 cells after COVID-19. These TCRs' antigens remain unknown. The table came from immunoSEQ multiplex PCR; TCRdb's copy has only in-frame clones and leaves some out. The sample shows roughly 51,000 clones, over 60% of them seen only once. The source was CD4+ T cells from PBMCs cultured without peptide, collected after COVID-19 vaccination. Receptor source: a human donor who had a prior SARS-CoV-2 infection. Both conserved end residues are part of each CDR3. D genes are given only for firm matches. Only some rows state a clone size, as once, few, many or a class for expanded clones.

TRBJ2-3 | TRBV11-2 | TRBD2 | once | TGTGCCAGCAGCTTTACTAGCGAGAAAGCAGATACGCAGTATTTT | CASSFTSEKADTQYF
TRBJ1-6 | TRBV21-1 | NA | few | TGTGCCAGCAGCAAAGATGTGGGGGGCCAGCAGGAATTTTTTGGTAGTTCACCCCTCCACTTT | CASSKDVGGQQEFFGSSPLHF
TRBJ2-1 | TRBV7-9 | NA | few | TGTGCCAGCAGCCAGGGGGGGTCCAATGAGCAGTTCTTC | CASSQGGSNEQFF
TRBJ2-2 | TRBV11-2 | TRBD1 | NA | TGTGCCAGCAGCCCCCGACAGGGGGCCGTTTACGGGGAGCTGTTTTTT | CASSPRQGAVYGELFF
TRBJ1-2 | TRBV5-8 | NA | NA | TGTGCCAGCAGCTTGGGTCAGGGCGATGGCTACACCTTC | CASSLGQGDGYTF
TRBJ1-4 | TRBV7-2 | NA | NA | TGTGCCAGCAGCTTATACGGGGGGGCAGCCTTTAATGAAAAACTGTTTTTT | CASSLYGGAAFNEKLFF
TRBJ1-1 | TRBV7-2 | TRBD1 | NA | TGTGCCACCGACAGGGGGAACACTGAAGCTTTCTTT | CATDRGNTEAFF
TRBJ2-1 | TRBV7-8 | NA | few | TGTGCCAGCAGCCCCGTCGCGGGGTACTGGAATGAGCAGTTCTTC | CASSPVAGYWNEQFF
TRBJ2-3 | TRBV11-3 | TRBD2 | NA | TGTGCCAGCAGCTTTTGGCGGGGGGCTGGTACGCAGTATTTT | CASSFWRGAGTQYF
TRBJ2-5 | TRBV11-2 | TRBD2 | NA | TGTGCCAGCAGCTACGCGGGGGTGGAGACCCAGTACTTC | CASSYAGVETQYF
TRBJ2-4 | TRBV9 | NA | NA | TGTGCCAGCAGCGACCGACAGTTTGGTACTGGCATTCAGTACTTC | CASSDRQFGTGIQYF
TRBJ2-7 | TRBV6-5 | NA | NA | TGTGCCAGCAGTTCCGGAACAGGGAGCAGCTCCTACGAGCAGTACTTC | CASSSGTGSSSYEQYF
TRBJ2-2 | TRBV27 | NA | NA | TGTGCCAGCAGTTTGTGGAGTAGCGGATTGAACACCGGGGAGCTGTTTTTT | CASSLWSSGLNTGELFF
TRBJ2-5 | TRBV18 | TRBD2 | NA | TGTGCCAGCTCAAGGCCTAGCGGTCCCTCTGTGGCCCAGTACTTC | CASSRPSGPSVAQYF
TRBJ1-3 | TRBV30 | NA | NA | TGTGCCTGGAGTTGGCAATCCGGAAACACCATATATTTT | CAWSWQSGNTIYF
TRBJ1-3 | TRBV19 | NA | NA | TGTGCCAGTAGCGTGACAGGTGGAGGAAACACCATATATTTT | CASSVTGGGNTIYF
TRBJ2-4 | TRBV7-6 | TRBD2 | NA | TGTGCCAGCAGCTTAGAGAGACCTGCGGGAGGTAAAAACATTCAGTACTTC | CASSLERPAGGKNIQYF
TRBJ2-5 | TRBV7-9 | NA | NA | TGTGCCAGCAGCTTGGGGCGTCTCGGGACCCAGTACTTC | CASSLGRLGTQYF
TRBJ2-7 | TRBV27 | NA | NA | TGTGCCAGCAGTATCAGGCGAGGACCCTACGAGCAGTACTTC | CASSIRRGPYEQYF
TRBJ2-6 | TRBV2 | NA | NA | TGTGCCAGCAGCAGGACAGATTCTGGGGCCAACGTCCTGACTTTC | CASSRTDSGANVLTF
TRBJ2-7 | TRBV6-5 | NA | NA | TGTGCCAGCAGTTACTCTCGACACCTCTACGAGCAGTACTTC | CASSYSRHLYEQYF
TRBJ2-1 | TRBV6-5 | TRBD1 | NA | TGTGCCAGCAGGGATACAGGGGGCCTCAGGAATGAGCAGTTCTTC | CASRDTGGLRNEQFF
TRBJ2-5 | TRBV11-3 | TRBD2 | NA | TGTGCCAGCAGCTTAAGGGCTAGCGGGAGTGTGGAGACCCAGTACTTC | CASSLRASGSVETQYF
TRBJ1-3 | TRBV5-8 | NA | NA | TGTGCCAGCAGCCCTGGAGAGATCCTAACTGGAAACACCATATATTTT | CASSPGEILTGNTIYF
TRBJ2-7 | TRBV5-1 | NA | NA | TGCGCCAGCAGCTTGGGGGGCGCAGGTGGGGAGCAGTACTTC | CASSLGGAGGEQYF
TRBJ2-7 | TRBV7-9 | NA | NA | TGTGCCAGCAGCTTACTTGCCTCTTTCGAGCAGTACTTC | CASSLLASFEQYF
TRBJ2-7 | TRBV5-1 | NA | NA | TGCGCCAGCAGCTTGTTATCCGCCCTAGTACAGCCCACCTACGAGCAGTACTTC | CASSLLSALVQPTYEQYF
TRBJ2-7 | TRBV2 | TRBD2 | NA | TGTGCCAGCAGTGATCTAGCGGCCGTGTACGAGCAGTACTTC | CASSDLAAVYEQYF
TRBJ2-1 | TRBV3-1/TRBV3-2 | NA | NA | TGTGCCAGCAGCCCCACCGGGAACTCCTACAATGAGCAGTTCTTC | CASSPTGNSYNEQFF
TRBJ1-1 | TRBV2 | NA | few | TGTGCCAGCAGTGTGATCCAGGGACCCTACACTGAAGCTTTCTTT | CASSVIQGPYTEAFF
TRBJ2-1 | TRBV4-2 | NA | few | TGTGCCAGCAGCCAAGAATCGGCTAGACGGAATGAGCAGTTCTTC | CASSQESARRNEQFF
TRBJ1-4 | TRBV30 | NA | NA | TGTGCCTGGAGTCCCCTCGGGGAGCCTAATGAAAAACTGTTTTTT | CAWSPLGEPNEKLFF
TRBJ1-1 | TRBV3-1/TRBV3-2 | NA | few | TGTGCCAGCAGCCAATTCCGTGGGACTGAAGCTTTCTTT | CASSQFRGTEAFF
TRBJ2-6 | TRBV29-1 | NA | NA | TGCAGCGTTGATTCAGGGGCCAACGTCCTGACTTTC | CSVDSGANVLTF
TRBJ1-5 | TRBV2 | TRBD1 | NA | TGTGCCAGCAGTGGACAGGGTCCCAATCAGCCCCAGCATTTT | CASSGQGPNQPQHF
TRBJ2-6 | TRBV7-9 | NA | NA | TGTGCCAGCAGCCCATCATTGGGACGGGGCTCTGGGGCCAACGTCCTGACTTTC | CASSPSLGRGSGANVLTF
TRBJ2-2 | TRBV7-2 | NA | NA | TGTGCCAGCAGCTTAGGTCCTACGGGGGAGCTGTTTTTT | CASSLGPTGELFF
TRBJ1-6 | TRBV21-1 | NA | few | TGTGCCAGCAGCAAAGAAGATCCAGGGCTATCGCGGAATTCACCCCTCCACTTT | CASSKEDPGLSRNSPLHF
TRBJ2-3 | TRBV4-3 | NA | NA | TGCGCCAGCAGCCAAACCTCCGGGGTTGAGTCAGATACGCAGTATTTT | CASSQTSGVESDTQYF
TRBJ2-1 | TRBV7-9 | TRBD1 | NA | TGTGCCAGCAGCCCCGGGACAGCGTACAATGAGCAGTTCTTC | CASSPGTAYNEQFF
TRBJ2-1 | TRBV3-1/TRBV3-2 | TRBD2 | few | TGTGCCAGCAGCTTACTAGCGGGAGTTGGGGCCAATGAGCAGTTCTTC | CASSLLAGVGANEQFF
TRBJ2-7 | TRBV6-5 | NA | NA | TGTGCCAGCAGTTACTCAGCGGACGGCTCCTACGAGCAGTACTTC | CASSYSADGSYEQYF
TRBJ2-7 | TRBV7-2 | TRBD1 | NA | TGTGCCAGCAGCTTAGATGCCCCACAGGGGGCGCTGGGCGAGCAGTACTTC | CASSLDAPQGALGEQYF
TRBJ2-7 | TRBV6-5 | NA | NA | TGTGCCAGCAGTTACCGGGGAGTATTCTACGAGCAGTACTTC | CASSYRGVFYEQYF
TRBJ2-3 | TRBV7-2 | TRBD1 | NA | TGTGCCAGCAGGCAATTCCGGACAGGGGTGGTAGATACGCAGTATTTT | CASRQFRTGVVDTQYF
TRBJ1-2 | TRBV11-2 | NA | NA | TGTGCCAGCAGCTCAGAGGACTATGGCTACACCTTC | CASSSEDYGYTF
TRBJ2-3 | TRBV2 | TRBD1 | NA | TGTGCCAGCACCCCGAGACAGGGGGCGGATACGCAGTATTTT | CASTPRQGADTQYF
TRBJ2-1 | TRBV5-1 | NA | NA | TGCGCCAGCAGACTAACAGGGAATGAGCAGTTCTTC | CASRLTGNEQFF
TRBJ2-7 | TRBV5-4 | NA | once | TGTGCCAGCAGCCAGAACGGGGGCTCCTACGAGCAGTACTTC | CASSQNGGSYEQYF
TRBJ2-1 | TRBV4-1 | NA | NA | TGCGCCAGCAGCCTCGGGACCGGTGGGGGGGGCTTCTACAATGAGCAGTTCTTC | CASSLGTGGGGFYNEQFF
TRBJ1-1 | TRBV24-1 | NA | NA | TGTGCCCCCCCCGAGGGGCTACTCTTT | CAPPEGLLF
TRBJ2-5 | TRBV5-6 | TRBD2 | NA | TGTGCCAGCAGCTTCGGGAGGATCCGGGAGACCCAGTACTTC | CASSFGRIRETQYF
TRBJ1-6 | TRBV9 | NA | NA | TGTGCCAGCAGCGTTTCAGGGCAAAGCTCCTATAATTCACCCCTCCACTTT | CASSVSGQSSYNSPLHF
TRBJ2-1 | TRBV5-1 | NA | few | TGCGCCAGCAGCTTGCCTCCGGGGTCCTACAATGAGCAGTTCTTC | CASSLPPGSYNEQFF
TRBJ2-2 | TRBV5-6 | NA | NA | TGTGCCAGCAGCCCCATCGGGGGGCACACCGGGGAGCTGTTTTTT | CASSPIGGHTGELFF